The rows below give T cell receptor beta chains drawn from one sample of a study of blood T cell repertoires in COVID-19. Using immunoSEQ multiplex PCR, the repertoire was profiled, and TCRdb retains in-frame clones only, with some absent. The sample records approximately 240,000 clones, around 86% being singletons. Sequencing was done on a sample of peripheral blood. The receptors were sampled from a woman between 25 and 40 years old who had recovered from COVID-19. Each CDR3 is given with its conserved first and last residue. Fields, in order: CDR3 protein, CDR3 DNA, clone size, J gene, V gene, D gene. D genes are given only for firm matches. Not all rows give a size; the values are once, few, many and, for expanded clones, a class.

CASSQAQIGNEQFF,TGTGCCAGCAGCCAAGCCCAGATCGGGAATGAGCAGTTCTTC,once,TRBJ2-1,TRBV3-1/TRBV3-2,NA
CASSPRTGTTNYGYTF,TGTGCCAGCAGCCCCCGGACAGGAACCACCAACTATGGCTACACCTTC,NA,TRBJ1-2,TRBV7-9,TRBD1
CASSLASPYEQYF,TGCGCCAGCAGCTTGGCTAGCCCCTACGAGCAGTACTTC,NA,TRBJ2-7,TRBV5-1,NA
CATTAGVRAFF,TGTGCCACCACAGCGGGGGTTAGAGCTTTCTTT,once,TRBJ1-1,TRBV24-1,NA
CASSYSAGAAYEQYF,TGTGCCAGCAGTTACTCGGCGGGGGCCGCCTACGAGCAGTACTTC,NA,TRBJ2-7,TRBV6-2/TRBV6-3,NA
CASSEDWDRGLEQETQYF,TGTGCCAGCAGTGAAGACTGGGACAGGGGGCTCGAGCAAGAGACCCAGTACTTC,once,TRBJ2-5,TRBV2,TRBD1
CATQTDNYGYTF,TGTGCCACCCAAACAGACAACTATGGCTACACCTTC,NA,TRBJ1-2,TRBV10-3,NA
CASKDTGEKLFF,TGTGCCAGCAAGGACACAGGGGAAAAACTGTTTTTT,NA,TRBJ1-4,TRBV12-3/TRBV12-4,NA
CASSLVRDSPYEQYF,TGTGCCAGCAGCTTAGTCCGGGACAGCCCCTACGAGCAGTACTTC,NA,TRBJ2-7,TRBV11-2,TRBD1
CASSPLGGTGELFF,TGTGCCAGCAGCCCCCTCGGGGGCACCGGGGAGCTGTTTTTT,once,TRBJ2-2,TRBV3-1/TRBV3-2,NA
CASQRVSNEQFF,TGTGCCAGCCAGCGAGTGTCCAATGAGCAGTTCTTC,once,TRBJ2-1,TRBV2,NA
CANSVPGLAGGPLGTDTQYF,TGCGCCAATAGCGTCCCGGGACTAGCGGGGGGCCCTCTGGGCACAGATACGCAGTATTTT,few,TRBJ2-3,TRBV10-1,TRBD2
CSVDPPAGNEQFF,TGCAGCGTTGATCCCCCCGCGGGGAATGAGCAGTTCTTC,NA,TRBJ2-1,TRBV29-1,NA
CASSPGQTNYGYTF,TGCGCCAGCAGCCCGGGACAGACTAACTATGGCTACACCTTC,NA,TRBJ1-2,TRBV5-1,TRBD1
CASSLVGLATDTQYF,TGTGCCAGCAGCTTAGTTGGCCTCGCCACAGATACGCAGTATTTT,once,TRBJ2-3,TRBV7-9,NA
CAWSGLSGGTGGETQYF,TGTGCCTGGAGTGGGTTAAGCGGGGGGACGGGAGGGGAGACCCAGTACTTC,NA,TRBJ2-5,TRBV30,TRBD2
CASSPDSSAGYTF,TGTGCCAGCTCACCAGATAGTAGTGCTGGCTACACCTTC,NA,TRBJ1-2,TRBV18,NA
CASSPLGGGENIQYF,TGTGCCAGCTCACCACTCGGCGGGGGGGAGAACATTCAGTACTTC,NA,TRBJ2-4,TRBV18,TRBD2
CASSEVQHSTDTQYF,TGTGCCAGCAGTGAGGTACAGCACAGCACAGATACGCAGTATTTT,once,TRBJ2-3,TRBV6-1,NA
CASSERGAGSGYTF,TGTGCCAGCAGTGAACGGGGGGCAGGGAGTGGCTACACCTTC,NA,TRBJ1-2,TRBV2,NA
CASRDGGGANGYTF,TGTGCCAGTAGGGATGGCGGGGGCGCAAATGGCTACACCTTC,NA,TRBJ1-2,TRBV19,NA
CASSFGLALTDTQYF,TGTGCCAGCAGCTTCGGACTAGCCCTAACAGATACGCAGTATTTT,NA,TRBJ2-3,TRBV7-9,TRBD2
CASSVSEGAGDTQYF,TGCGCCAGCAGTGTATCGGAGGGAGCGGGAGATACGCAGTATTTT,once,TRBJ2-3,TRBV10-1,NA
CASSAIRDRGLETQYF,TGTGCCAGCAGTGCAATCCGGGACAGGGGATTAGAGACCCAGTACTTC,NA,TRBJ2-5,TRBV6-1,TRBD1
CASSYSTGNYAYGYTF,TGTGCCAGCAGTTACTCAACAGGGAATTACGCCTATGGCTACACCTTC,NA,TRBJ1-2,TRBV6-2/TRBV6-3,NA
CASSVGLAGGGSYNEQFF,TGTGCCAGCAGCGTAGGTCTAGCGGGGGGCGGCTCCTACAATGAGCAGTTCTTC,NA,TRBJ2-1,TRBV9,TRBD2
CASSLGSLAGGNEQFF,TGTGCCAGCAGCTTAGGTAGTCTAGCGGGTGGGAATGAGCAGTTCTTC,few,TRBJ2-1,TRBV7-2,TRBD2
CAISEATPNTEAFF,TGTGCCATCAGTGAGGCGACTCCGAACACTGAAGCTTTCTTT,NA,TRBJ1-1,TRBV10-3,NA
CASLLWRGGSETQYF,TGTGCCAGTCTCCTTTGGCGGGGGGGCTCGGAGACCCAGTACTTC,NA,TRBJ2-5,TRBV2,TRBD2
CASSLPGDYTEAFF,TGTGCCAGCAGTTTGCCGGGGGATTACACTGAAGCTTTCTTT,NA,TRBJ1-1,TRBV6-6,NA
CASSQVDSLYSNQPQHF,TGTGCCAGCAGCCAAGTAGACAGCCTATATAGCAATCAGCCCCAGCATTTT,few,TRBJ1-5,TRBV4-2,NA
CASRLTGGPYEQYF,TGTGCCAGCAGACTTACGGGGGGGCCTTACGAGCAGTACTTC,once,TRBJ2-7,TRBV6-5,TRBD2
CASSEDSGGPSDEQYF,TGTGCCAGCAGTGAGGATAGCGGGGGGCCCTCCGACGAGCAGTACTTC,NA,TRBJ2-7,TRBV2,TRBD2
CASSGGGADEQYF,TGTGCCAGCAGTGGAGGGGGGGCCGACGAGCAGTACTTC,NA,TRBJ2-7,TRBV2,NA
CASGGGIHEQFF,TGTGCCTCAGGCGGAGGCATACATGAGCAGTTCTTC,NA,TRBJ2-1,TRBV19,NA
CASSLAGSSYNEQFF,TGTGCCAGCAGCTTAGCGGGGTCCTCCTACAATGAGCAGTTCTTC,NA,TRBJ2-1,TRBV7-3,NA
CASSVHREVLYEQYF,TGTGCCAGCAGTGTTCACAGGGAAGTCCTATACGAGCAGTACTTC,NA,TRBJ2-7,TRBV2,NA
CASSEVNMGLITGELFF,TGCGCCAGCAGCGAAGTCAACATGGGACTAATCACCGGGGAGCTGTTTTTT,few,TRBJ2-2,TRBV4-1,TRBD2
CATRRGDSSYNEQFF,TGTGCCACCCGGCGGGGGGATAGCTCCTACAATGAGCAGTTCTTC,NA,TRBJ2-1,TRBV15,TRBD2
CASSPPGGRASYEQYF,TGTGCCAGCAGCCCCCCGGGGGGACGAGCCTCCTACGAGCAGTACTTC,once,TRBJ2-7,TRBV7-9,TRBD2
CASSRESGAYLNEQFF,TGTGCCAGCAGCCGAGAGAGCGGGGCCTACTTAAATGAGCAGTTCTTC,NA,TRBJ2-1,TRBV14,TRBD2
CASSDRVQTQYF,TGTGCCAGCAGCGACAGGGTTCAGACCCAGTACTTC,once,TRBJ2-5,TRBV25-1,TRBD1
CASSLGQPYNEQFF,TGTGCCAGCAGCTTGGGACAGCCCTACAATGAGCAGTTCTTC,NA,TRBJ2-1,TRBV5-6,NA
CASSERQGAPSNQPQHF,TGTGCCAGCAGTGAAAGACAGGGGGCCCCTAGCAATCAGCCCCAGCATTTT,NA,TRBJ1-5,TRBV6-4,TRBD1
CASSLGFVDQGARGYTF,TGTGCCAGCAGCTTAGGTTTCGTTGATCAGGGGGCGCGGGGCTACACCTTC,NA,TRBJ1-2,TRBV11-2,TRBD1
CASSQMGGQGSTDTQYF,TGTGCCAGCAGCCAAATGGGTGGCCAGGGAAGTACAGATACGCAGTATTTT,NA,TRBJ2-3,TRBV7-9,NA